Listed here are 5 T cell receptor beta chains from one sample, sequenced in a study of blood T cell repertoires in COVID-19 (dated by TCRdb to the early 2020s). Libraries came from the immunoSEQ multiplex PCR assay. TCRdb obtained this table from immuneACCESS and retained in-frame rearrangements with V and J assigned. These tables miss some clones; where compared with another copy, unresolved V genes account for less than half of the shortfall, and the remainder is unexplained. The sample data list some 50,000 clones, and about 89% of these were observed just once. The ten largest clones add up to about 16% of the sample. Sequences were obtained from peripheral blood. These receptors originate from a human donor in a cohort sampled during active COVID-19.

The chain couples TRBV7-2 to TRBJ2-7; 8 bases map to TRBD1. Germline CDR1 is SGHTA and CDR2 is FQGNSA. After removal of 5 bases from V and 3 bases from J, the junction contained 12 bases not matched to a gene. The CDR3 extends over 16 amino acids. The CDR3 DNA reads as TGTGCCAGCAGCCCCTGGCCGGGACAGGTCGGCTACGAGCAGTACTTC. Amino acids: CASSPWPGQVGYEQYF.

This clone was seen once. The chain combines TRBV5-1 with TRBJ1-2, with TRBD1 matching over 7 bases. CDR1 SGHRS and CDR2 YFSETQ come from the germline V gene. V was clipped by 4 bases and J by 8 bases; unmatched bases: 8. CDR3 size: 13 residues. The CDR3 spells CASSPEQGSGYTF. Here the CDR3 DNA reads TGCGCCAGCAGCCCAGAACAGGGGAGCGGCTACACCTTC.

The rearrangement uses TRBV5-4 and TRBJ1-2; D call uncertain. This CDR3 comprises 13 residues. The germline V and J ends were trimmed by 2 bases and 1 base, with 6 bases remaining between them. Germline-derived CDR1 and CDR2 are SGHNT and YYREEE (reference sequence). CDR3 amino acids: CASSFVSNYGYTF. CDR3 bases: TGTGCCAGCAGCTTCGTCAGTAACTATGGCTACACCTTC.

V usage is TRBV7-2 and J usage is TRBJ1-1; tentatively, D is TRBD1 (6 bases). Trimming removed 3 bases from V and 6 bases from J, with 11 bases in between. This CDR3 comprises 13 residues. Germline-derived CDR1 and CDR2 are SGHTA and FQGNSA. CDR3 coding DNA: TGTGCCAGCAGCTTGCAGGGGTGGGCTGAAGCTTTCTTT. It yields the protein CASSLQGWAEAFF.

This clone was recorded once. The rearrangement joins TRBV9 to TRBJ2-5; 10 bases fit TRBD2. The junction had 7 bases not matched to a gene; V was cut back by 0 bases and J by 11 bases. The CDR3 totals 14 residues. Per germline, CDR1 SGDLS and CDR2 YYNGEE. CDR3 amino acids: CASSVELAGSPQYF. CDR3 DNA: TGTGCCAGCAGCGTAGAACTAGCGGGATCACCGCAGTACTTC.